The entry below describes one TCR beta chain. Sequencing used immunoSEQ multiplex PCR; TCRdb keeps in-frame clones, though not all of them. The repertoire has just over 70,000 clones, approximately 79% of them found once; the top ten carry roughly 3.5%. Germline lookup yields CDR1 LNHDA and CDR2 SQIVND (reference sequence). V gave up 9 bases and J gave up 0 bases, with 9 bases separating them. There are 13 residues in the CDR3. The data were taken from a study of early stage breast cancer tumors. The V call is TRBV19, the J call TRBJ1-3; D gene uncertain. Sequenced material: blood. This TCR was recovered from a person in their sixties or seventies with breast cancer. For the CDR3, the DNA is TGTGCCAGCTGGCATGACTCTGGAAACACCATATATTTT. Encoded protein: CASWHDSGNTIYF.